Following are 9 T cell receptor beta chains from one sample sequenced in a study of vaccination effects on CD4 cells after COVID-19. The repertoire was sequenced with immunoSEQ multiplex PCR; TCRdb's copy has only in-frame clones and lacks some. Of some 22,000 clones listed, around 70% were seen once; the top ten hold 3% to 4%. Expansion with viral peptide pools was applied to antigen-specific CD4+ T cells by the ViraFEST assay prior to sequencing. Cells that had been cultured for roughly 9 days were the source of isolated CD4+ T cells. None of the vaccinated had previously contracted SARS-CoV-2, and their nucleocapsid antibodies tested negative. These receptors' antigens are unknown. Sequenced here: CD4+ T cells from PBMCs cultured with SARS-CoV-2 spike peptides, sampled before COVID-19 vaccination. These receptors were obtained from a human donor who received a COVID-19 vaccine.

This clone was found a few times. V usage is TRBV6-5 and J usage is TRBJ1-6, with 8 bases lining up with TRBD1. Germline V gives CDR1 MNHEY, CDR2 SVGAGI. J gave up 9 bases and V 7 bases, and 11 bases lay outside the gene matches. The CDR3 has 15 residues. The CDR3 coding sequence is TGTGCCAGCATAGGGGGACAGGTTAGGGTTTCACCCCTCCACTTT. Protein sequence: CASIGGQVRVSPLHF.

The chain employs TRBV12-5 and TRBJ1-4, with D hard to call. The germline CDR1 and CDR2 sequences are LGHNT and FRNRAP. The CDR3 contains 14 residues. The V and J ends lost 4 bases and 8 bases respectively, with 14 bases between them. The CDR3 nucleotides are TGTGCTAGTGGTTCAGCCGACAATGGAGAAAAACTGTTTTTT. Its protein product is CASGSADNGEKLFF. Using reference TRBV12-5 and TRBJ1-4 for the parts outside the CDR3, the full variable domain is DARVTQTPRHKVTEMGQEVTMRCQPILGHNTVFWYRQTMMQGLELLAYFRNRAPLDDSGMPKDRFSAEMPDATLATLKIQPSEPRDSAVYFCASGSADNGEKLFFGSGTQLSVL.

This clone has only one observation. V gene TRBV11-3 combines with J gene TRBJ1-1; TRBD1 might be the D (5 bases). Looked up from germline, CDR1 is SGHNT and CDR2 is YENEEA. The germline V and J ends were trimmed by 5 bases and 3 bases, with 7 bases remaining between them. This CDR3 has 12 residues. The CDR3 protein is CASSKQDTEAFF. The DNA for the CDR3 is TGTGCCAGCAGCAAACAGGACACTGAAGCTTTCTTT.

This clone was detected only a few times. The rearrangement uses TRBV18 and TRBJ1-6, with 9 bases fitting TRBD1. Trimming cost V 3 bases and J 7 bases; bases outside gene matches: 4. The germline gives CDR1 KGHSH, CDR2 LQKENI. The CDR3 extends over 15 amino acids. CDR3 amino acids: CASSPQGQGNSPLHF. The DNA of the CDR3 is TGTGCCAGCTCACCGCAGGGACAGGGAAATTCACCCCTCCACTTT.

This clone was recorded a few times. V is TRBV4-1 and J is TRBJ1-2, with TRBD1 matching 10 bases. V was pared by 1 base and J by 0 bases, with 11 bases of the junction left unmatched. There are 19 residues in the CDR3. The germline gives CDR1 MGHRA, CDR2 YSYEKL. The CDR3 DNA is TGCGCCAGCAGCCAAGTGGGAGGGACAGGGGTAACTACTAACTATGGCTACACCTTC. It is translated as CASSQVGGTGVTTNYGYTF.

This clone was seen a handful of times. The CDR3 DNA is TGCGCCAGCAGCAGGGAAGGGGTCTACGAGCAGTACTTC. This translates into CASSREGVYEQYF. The chain recombines TRBV5-1 with TRBJ2-7, with a weak D call TRBD1 (5 bases). The V and J ends lost 4 bases and 3 bases respectively, with 11 bases between them. The germline V gene encodes CDR1 SGHRS and CDR2 YFSETQ. The CDR3 spans 13 residues.

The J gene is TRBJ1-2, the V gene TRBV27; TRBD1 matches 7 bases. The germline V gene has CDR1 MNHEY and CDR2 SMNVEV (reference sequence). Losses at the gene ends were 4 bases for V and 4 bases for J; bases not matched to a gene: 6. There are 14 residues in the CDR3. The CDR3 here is CASSSLTGLYGYTF. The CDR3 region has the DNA TGTGCCAGCAGTTCTTTGACAGGGCTCTATGGCTACACCTTC.

The CDR3 here is CASSSGSMADTQYF. The CDR3 coding sequence is TGTGCCAGCAGTAGCGGGAGTATGGCAGATACGCAGTATTTT. The chain employs TRBV2 and TRBJ2-3; 8 positions agree with TRBD2. J lost 4 bases, V lost 5 bases, and 5 bases had no gene match. This CDR3 region has 14 residues. The germline CDR1 and CDR2 sequences are SNHLY and FYNNEI.

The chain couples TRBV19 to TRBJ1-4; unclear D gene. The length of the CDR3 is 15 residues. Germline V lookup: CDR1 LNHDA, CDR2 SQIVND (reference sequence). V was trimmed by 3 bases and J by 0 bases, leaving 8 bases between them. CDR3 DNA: TGTGCCAGTAGTATTGAACAGACAACTAATGAAAAACTGTTTTTT. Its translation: CASSIEQTTNEKLFF.